This T cell receptor (beta chain) was identified in a study of T cells in localized non-small cell lung cancer (TCRdb year 2020). Background for the entire study: The study examined T cell repertoires in roughly 240 patients with early-stage NSCLC and compared tumors with uninvolved tumor-adjacent lungs. The cohort consisted of roughly 240 treatment-naive NSCLC patients whose localized lung tumors had been resected. The mean age of the NSCLC patients was roughly 63 years, with about 130 men and around 110 women.

The immunoSEQ Assay was used to sequence TCR beta CDR3 regions from DNA. On the study's bioinformatics: To compute T cell density, TCR beta template counts were normalized to usable DNA, which was estimated by amplifying housekeeping genes. Richness was estimated with the preseqR package, extrapolating to 400,000 templates for PBMC samples and 120,000 templates for tissue samples. Clonality was defined by subtracting Pielou's evenness from one. Differential abundance testing on productive amino-acid clonotypes, with a minimum total count of 5 and an alpha of 0.1, was used to identify tissue-enriched TCRs. Repertoire overlap between compartments was quantified with the Jaccard Index and Morisita Overlap Index. GLIPH clustered TCR beta CDR3s with public tetramer-defined viral CDR3s; viral motifs required at least three viral sequences plus V-gene enrichment. TCRdb took this table from immuneACCESS and kept in-frame rearrangements with V and J called. Such tables lack part of the clones; where checked against another copy, unresolved V genes explain under half of the gap, and the rest is unexplained. From that table come the V and J calls and clone size; the DNA was used to work out D and trimming. A total of some 82,000 clones appear in this sample, around 80% of them only once. The leading ten clones occupy roughly 19% of the sample.

Points the paper makes about the study in general: Because multi-region sequencing of the tumors was not done, intratumor heterogeneity could not be ruled out. Uninvolved tumor-adjacent lung showed the highest T cell clonality, higher than tumor, which suggests more focused antigenic responses in the uninvolved tumor-adjacent lung. Higher T cell density in blood was associated with longer overall survival, whereas higher clonality in adjacent lung was associated with shorter survival. Because the study design was exploratory, TCR variables were selected using unadjusted p-values without false-discovery rate correction. Of the top 100 tumor clones, a median of roughly 53 were detected in paired uninvolved adjacent lung; 28 were also among that lung's top 100.

At diagnosis, peripheral blood, uninvolved tumor-adjacent lung and tumor were collected and were preserved as a mix of fresh-frozen and FFPE material. For TCR repertoire profiling, blood samples were analyzed as peripheral blood mononuclear cells. The CDR3 measures 17 amino acids from cysteine to phenylalanine. The entry retains the CDR3 DNA only, 51 bases that are in frame from base 1. As to this clone: It lacks a known antigen. Nothing much larger sits one base from this clone, and base qualities are not available.

This TCR was sampled from a man aged 35 to 69 with stage II squamous cell lung carcinoma. The chain uses TRBV21-1 and TRBJ2-3; the table's D call TRBD1 went unverified against the DNA. TRBV21-1 counts as a pseudogene. Sequenced here: PBMCs, sampled before any cancer treatment. CDR3 loop: CASSKAFSDKSTDTQYF. The DNA reads as follows: TGTGCCAGCAGCAAAGCGTTCTCGGACAAGAGCACAGATACGCAGTATTTT.